This paragraph reports one TCR beta chain. This clonotype was detected ten times or more. The antigen it binds to is not known. Base qualities are not recorded, but no much larger clone differs from it by a single base. The data belong to a study of early T cells in non-severe SARS-CoV-2 infection listed by TCRdb under 2021. Concerning the study at large: Because TCR sequencing relied on bulk RNA taken from unsorted whole blood, pairing of alpha and beta chains was not possible. What the authors observed across the whole study: VDJdb matching was skewed toward anti-spike CD8 responses, so virus-specific expansions were likely underestimated and private and CD4 specificities were missed.

Set within a cohort of healthcare workers in London, UK, this nested case-control study involved weekly PCR testing of nasopharyngeal swabs along with blood sampling. Healthcare workers were enrolled in the week of the UK lockdown, from 23 to 31 March 2020, and were followed every week for up to roughly 15 weeks. Measured from the cysteine to the phenylalanine, the CDR3 is 14 residues long. Kept here is only the CDR3 DNA, which spans 42 bases and is read in frame from base 1. From a lookup of the germline V gene, CDR1 and CDR2 are SGHTA and FQGNSA. After removal of 5 bases from V and 5 bases from J, the junction retains 4 bases not matched to a gene. Library creation used 5' RACE. Sequenced on a NextSeq 500. Unique molecular identifiers were attached to individual cDNA molecules in the TCR library protocol so that sequencing error and PCR bias could be corrected. TCR alpha and beta chains were both sequenced, and the abundances of alpha and beta sequences in each sample were closely correlated with each other. The paper's data handling went like this. Decombinator V4 was used to perform V gene, J gene and CDR3 annotation of TCR sequences. Expanded TCRs were defined as changing significantly between any two time points under a Poisson model with p below 0.0001. TCR abundances were normalised to the total number of TCRs sequenced in each sample and reported as counts per million. TRAV1-2 paired with TRAJ12, TRAJ20 or TRAJ33 defined MAIT TCRs, while TRAV10 paired with TRAJ18 defined iNKT TCRs. A search of VDJdb, accessed on 1 November 2021, was run for TCRs annotated to CMV, EBV and SARS-CoV-2, with TCRs annotated for multiple antigens excluded. The public reads were reanalyzed by TCRdb: fastp trimming at Q25, MiXCR alignment, in-frame beta chains only. Merged by CDR3 protein, the rows form single entries marked with the most common genes and DNA. The authors' filters were not applied to this entry. The sample profile shows about 61,000 distinct CDR3 sequences; around 11% of them were found once. Of the sample, 1.2% falls within the top ten clones.

This chain is built from TRBV7-2 and TRBJ2-5, and 11 junction bases match TRBD2. Sample: whole blood, taken at baseline. This clonotype was sampled from an adult who was a healthcare worker with PCR-confirmed SARS-CoV-2 infection or an uninfected control (not recorded which). The donor label of this sample is uncertain. CDR3 protein: CASSISGGAETQYF. DNA sequence: TGTGCCAGCAGCATTAGCGGGGGGGCCGAGACCCAGTACTTC.